This T cell receptor (beta chain) was found in a study of blood T cell repertoires in COVID-19. Generated by immunoSEQ multiplex PCR, the TCRdb table keeps only in-frame clones and is missing some. This sample carries about 140,000 clones, around 73% of them seen once, and the ten largest clones take approximately 11%. Trimming removed 0 bases from V and 1 base from J, with 8 bases in between. Germline CDR1 is SGHRS and CDR2 is YFSETQ. The CDR3 totals 14 residues. This chain joins TRBV5-1 and TRBJ2-7; D uncertain. The source material was peripheral blood. The TCR originated in a man between 60 and 75 years old who had recovered from COVID-19. The CDR3 nucleotides read TGCGCCAGCAGCTTGGAGGCAGGATCCTACGAGCAGTACTTC. This sequence encodes CASSLEAGSYEQYF.